This passage covers 32 T cell receptor beta chains from one sample sequenced in a study of T-cell reconstitution after alpha-beta-depleted transplantation in children. The TCRbeta library incorporated unique molecular identifiers. TCRdb reanalysed the PCR reads using MiXCR and keeps one entry per CDR3 protein. This table holds 80,000 or so distinct CDR3 sequences, 11% to 15% found once. The sample here was PBMCs, mostly from graft donor cells, taken 180 days after TCRalphabeta/CD19-depleted stem cell transplant. The receptors were sampled from a male patient aged 2 to 9 who had a stem cell transplant for acute lymphoblastic leukemia, so the T cells may come from the graft donor.

The V and J genes are TRBV5-1 and TRBJ2-2; 7 nucleotides align to TRBD2. This CDR3 contains 18 residues. In germline, CDR1 is SGHRS, CDR2 YFSETQ. Unmatched junction bases numbered 8, after V lost 0 bases and J lost 0 bases. This CDR3 is CASSLAGGGRANTGELFF. The CDR3 region has the DNA TGCGCCAGCAGCTTGGCCGGCGGGGGACGCGCGAACACCGGGGAGCTGTTTTTT.

The CDR3 bases are TGTGCCAGCAATAGTTGGCAGTTCAATGAAAAACTGTTTTTT. It yields the protein CASNSWQFNEKLFF. The rearrangement links TRBV28 to TRBJ1-4, with D unresolved. The CDR3 totals 14 residues. V lost 7 bases to trimming and J lost 5 bases, with 14 bases between them. Per the germline V gene, CDR1 is MDHEN and CDR2 is SYDVKM.

This clonotype was observed a few times. CDR3 DNA: TGTGCCAGCAGCCAAGGGCCCGTTTACGAGCAGTACTTC. Residues: CASSQGPVYEQYF. The chain joins TRBV3-1 to TRBJ2-7; D gene ambiguous. V shed 1 base and J shed 4 bases, with 8 bases lying between them. The CDR3 length is 13 residues. From germline, CDR1 is LGHDT and CDR2 YNNKEL (reference sequence).

The genes are TRBV5-1 and TRBJ2-3, with 9 bases identical to TRBD2. Germline V gives CDR1 SGHRS, CDR2 YFSETQ. CDR3 length: 17 residues. V was pared by 1 base and J by 0 bases, with 6 bases of the junction left unmatched. The CDR3 protein is CASSLWPAGGSTDTQYF. CDR3 coding DNA: TGCGCCAGCAGCTTGTGGCCAGCGGGGGGAAGCACAGATACGCAGTATTTT.

This clonotype was counted a few times. The V call is TRBV4-2, the J call TRBJ2-1, with 10 nucleotides matching TRBD2. Germline assignment: CDR1 LGHNA and CDR2 YNFKEQ. V gave up 0 bases and J gave up 5 bases; unmatched junction bases: 4. This CDR3 comprises 16 residues. Here the CDR3 DNA reads TGTGCCAGCAGCCAAGAAGGTCTAGCGGGGGACAATGAGCAGTTCTTC. It specifies CASSQEGLAGDNEQFF.

This clonotype was found a few times. V usage is TRBV10-3 and J usage is TRBJ2-3; weak D call: TRBD2 (5 bases). Looked up from germline, CDR1 is ENHRY and CDR2 is SYGVKD. There are 15 residues in the CDR3. Trimming removed 6 bases at V and 4 bases at J, with 17 bases between. This chain's CDR3 is CAIRLPGTLPDTQYF. CDR3 sequence (DNA): TGTGCCATCAGGCTACCGGGAACTCTGCCAGATACGCAGTATTTT.

The chain couples TRBV10-3 to TRBJ1-4, with 8 bases matching TRBD1. V lost 1 base to trimming and J lost 7 bases; unmatched junction nucleotides: 8. This CDR3 comprises 16 residues. CDR1 and CDR2 (germline): ENHRY, SYGVKD. The CDR3 protein is CAISEWQGAGAEKLFF. CDR3 nucleotide sequence: TGTGCCATCAGTGAGTGGCAGGGGGCTGGTGCTGAAAAACTGTTTTTT.

This chain uses TRBV5-6 with TRBJ2-5; no reliable D call. The V gene lost 0 bases and the J gene lost 5 bases, with 8 bases spanning the gap. The CDR3 contains 13 residues. Germline V gives CDR1 SGHDT, CDR2 YYEEEE. The CDR3 sequence: CASSLDPEETQYF. The CDR3 bases are TGTGCCAGCAGCTTGGACCCGGAGGAGACCCAGTACTTC.

This clonotype was counted at least ten times. This chain connects TRBV6-2 or TRBV6-3 to TRBJ2-1, with 11 bases lining up with TRBD2. This CDR3 contains 15 residues. J gave up 3 bases and V 5 bases, and 3 bases lay outside the gene matches. From germline, CDR1 is MNHEY and CDR2 SVGEGT. Here the CDR3 DNA reads TGTGCCAGCAGTCCCGGGACTAGCGGCTACAATGAGCAGTTCTTC. Translated, it gives CASSPGTSGYNEQFF.

The chain recombines TRBV20-1 with TRBJ2-7; 12 nucleotides line up with TRBD2. CDR3 size: 15 residues. Germline V CDR1 and CDR2: DFQATT, SNEGSKA (reference sequence). V gave up 1 base and J gave up 5 bases; unmatched junction bases: 6. The CDR3 nucleotides are TGCAGTGCTAGAGGCGGACTAGCGGGATTCCACGAGCAGTACTTC. The encoded protein is CSARGGLAGFHEQYF.

The table lists this clonotype with a few counts. The chain has TRBV29-1 and TRBJ2-4; 10 bases fit TRBD1. This CDR3 contains 13 residues. The germline gives CDR1 SQVTM, CDR2 ANQGSEA. The junction had 3 bases not matched to a gene; V was cut back by 6 bases and J by 4 bases. The CDR3 DNA reads as TGCAGCGTCTGGGACAGGGGTAAAAACATTCAGTACTTC. This gives the protein CSVWDRGKNIQYF.

This clonotype was counted only a few times. The chain carries TRBV10-3 and TRBJ2-6, with TRBD1 as a possible D gene (6 bases). V was clipped by 5 bases and J by 4 bases, with 15 bases between them. This CDR3 region has 16 residues. Germline V CDR1 and CDR2: ENHRY, SYGVKD. CDR3 DNA sequence: TGTGCCATCAGTCACTTGGGGGCAGGAGGGGCCAACGTCCTGACTTTC. This translates into CAISHLGAGGANVLTF.

This clonotype occurred a few times. The rearrangement links TRBV5-1 to TRBJ1-1; a weak D match, TRBD1 (5 bases). The germline gives CDR1 SGHRS, CDR2 YFSETQ. Between the trimmed V and J ends, which lost 0 bases and 0 bases, there was a span of 12 bases. The CDR3 has 16 residues. CDR3 in DNA: TGCGCCAGCAGCTTGGCATGGGGACGGATGAACACTGAAGCTTTCTTT. This codes for CASSLAWGRMNTEAFF.

The sample holds a few counts of this clonotype. The chain is built from TRBV5-1 and TRBJ1-1; D is unclear. The germline V gene has CDR1 SGHRS and CDR2 YFSETQ. The CDR3 runs to 13 residues. Trimming took 2 bases from V and 2 from J, leaving 7 bases between them. In DNA, the CDR3 is TGCGCCAGCAGCTTCGGGAGAAACACTGAAGCTTTCTTT. It codes for CASSFGRNTEAFF.

The table lists this clonotype with a few counts. V and J are TRBV28 and TRBJ1-6; D possibly corresponds to TRBD1 (5 bases). Germline loops: CDR1 MDHEN, CDR2 SYDVKM. The CDR3 loop spans 15 amino acids. V lost 3 bases, J lost 6 bases, and 12 bases lay in between. CDR3 nucleotides: TGTGCCAGCAGTTTTCTCCTGGACACTAATTCACCCCTCCACTTT. Protein product: CASSFLLDTNSPLHF.

The chain is built from TRBV12-3 or TRBV12-4 and TRBJ1-2; D is uncertain. V was cut by 3 bases and J by 5 bases, with 7 bases left in between. CDR3 length equals 12 residues. The CDR3 loop is CASSFNLYGYTF. DNA for the CDR3: TGTGCCAGCAGTTTCAACTTGTATGGCTACACCTTC.

The chain has TRBV10-3 and TRBJ1-1, with 9 positions matching TRBD1. This CDR3 has 16 residues. CDR1 and CDR2 from the germline V gene are ENHRY and SYGVKD. Germline trimming cut 6 bases from V and 4 bases from J; bases unmatched to any gene: 12. The CDR3 protein is CAIRGQGLGVSTEAFF. The DNA of the CDR3 is TGTGCCATCAGGGGACAGGGTTTGGGAGTTAGCACTGAAGCTTTCTTT.

This clonotype was seen many times. The gene calls are TRBV5-1 and TRBJ2-1, with 8 bases that match TRBD2. Germline CDR1 is SGHRS and CDR2 is YFSETQ. V shed 0 bases and J 1 base; nucleotides not matched to a gene: 3. This CDR3 has 16 amino acids. The CDR3 bases are TGCGCCAGCAGCTTGGGCGGGGGGAGGTCCTACAATGAGCAGTTCTTC. It encodes CASSLGGGRSYNEQFF.

V is TRBV7-2 and J is TRBJ1-1; no clear D gene. Trimming stripped 6 bases from V and 1 base from J, with 9 bases between. The CDR3 spans 13 residues. Germline V gene data show CDR1 as SGHTA and CDR2 as FQGNSA. In DNA form, the CDR3 reads TGTGCCAGCAGACCCCAGCCGAACACTGAAGCTTTCTTT. Translating gives CASRPQPNTEAFF. Filled out from reference TRBV7-2 and TRBJ1-1, the complete variable domain reads GAGVSQSPSNKVTEKGKDVELRCDPISGHTALYWYRQSLGQGLEFLIYFQGNSAPDKSGLPSDRFSAERTGGSVSTLTIQRTQQEDSAVYLCASRPQPNTEAFFGQGTRLTVV.

A few counts support this clonotype. CDR3: CASSYAGTGGVEAFF. The CDR3, as DNA: TGTGCCAGCAGTTACGCCGGGACAGGGGGCGTCGAAGCTTTCTTT. The chain recombines TRBV6-5 with TRBJ1-1; the match to TRBD1 covers 12 bases. The CDR3 is 15 amino acids. V lost 2 bases, J lost 8 bases, and 6 bases stayed unmatched. Germline lookup yields CDR1 MNHEY and CDR2 SVGAGI.

The chain carries TRBV11-2 and TRBJ2-3; TRBD1 matches 7 bases. In germline, CDR1 is SGHAT, CDR2 FQNNGV. V gave up 4 bases and J gave up 2 bases; unmatched junction bases: 15. There are 18 residues in the CDR3. CDR3 nucleotides: TGTGCCAGCAGCTCCCGATTTACGAGACAGGGCTTCACAGATACGCAGTATTTT. Its translation is CASSSRFTRQGFTDTQYF.

The chain is built from TRBV7-2 and TRBJ1-4; a possible D gene is TRBD1 (6 bases). CDR1 SGHTA and CDR2 FQGNSA come from the germline V gene. This CDR3 is built from 15 residues. Trimming stripped 4 bases from V and 0 bases from J, with 9 bases between. The chain's CDR3 is CASSYGTPTNEKLFF. CDR3 coding DNA: TGTGCCAGCAGCTATGGGACACCAACTAATGAAAAACTGTTTTTT. The full variable domain, in which reference TRBV7-2 and TRBJ1-4 provide the parts outside the CDR3, is GAGVSQSPSNKVTEKGKDVELRCDPISGHTALYWYRQSLGQGLEFLIYFQGNSAPDKSGLPSDRFSAERTGGSVSTLTIQRTQQEDSAVYLCASSYGTPTNEKLFFGSGTQLSVL.

This clonotype showed up many times. The chain has TRBV24-1 and TRBJ2-3, with D hard to call. Germline V lookup: CDR1 KGHDR, CDR2 SFDVKD. V lost 4 bases and J 2 bases, leaving 15 bases between the germline ends. There are 16 residues in the CDR3. The CDR3: CATSDPLRSDTDTQYF. In nucleotides, the CDR3 is TGTGCCACCAGTGACCCACTCAGGAGTGACACAGATACGCAGTATTTT.

This clonotype occurred a few times. The chain couples TRBV27 to TRBJ1-1; 8 nucleotides agree with TRBD1. The CDR3 length is 14 residues. CDR1 MNHEY and CDR2 SMNVEV come from the germline V gene (reference sequence). The V segment lost 4 bases and the J segment 3 bases; nucleotides outside the gene matches: 4. CDR3 in amino acids: CASSSGQGDTEAFF. The CDR3, as DNA: TGTGCCAGCAGTTCCGGACAGGGTGACACTGAAGCTTTCTTT.

This clonotype came up many times. The chain links TRBV4-2 to TRBJ2-1, with 14 bases matching TRBD2. The trim removed 5 bases at V and 1 base at J, leaving 10 bases unmatched. The CDR3 spans 19 residues. Germline V gene data show CDR1 as LGHNA and CDR2 as YNFKEQ. In DNA, the CDR3 is TGTGCCAGCAGCAGGCTGGGGACTAGCGGGAGTGAGTCCTACAATGAGCAGTTCTTC. It specifies CASSRLGTSGSESYNEQFF.

This chain connects TRBV7-2 to TRBJ1-5; no definite D call. The CDR3 runs to 17 residues. V dropped 6 bases and J dropped 4 bases, with 22 bases sitting between them. Germline V CDR1 and CDR2: SGHTA, FQGNSA. For the CDR3, the DNA is TGTGCCAGCAGTAGAGAACGGTCTGTGGCAGCGAATCAGCCCCAGCATTTT. Residues: CASSRERSVAANQPQHF.

In DNA form, the CDR3 reads TGCGCCAGCAGCCCCGCCCTCTTCGAGGGGTATGGCTACACCTTC. Its translation: CASSPALFEGYGYTF. The chain combines TRBV4-3 with TRBJ1-2; the D gene is possibly TRBD1 (5 bases). Germline assignment: CDR1 LGHNA and CDR2 YSLEER. Trimming left V 4 bases short and J 5 bases short, with 17 bases between. The CDR3 length is 15 residues.

This clonotype has only a few counts. The chain has TRBV7-2 and TRBJ2-7; 9 positions match TRBD1. Germline V lookup: CDR1 SGHTA, CDR2 FQGNSA. The CDR3 has 16 residues. Unmatched junction bases numbered 4, after V lost 1 base and J lost 0 bases. The DNA of the CDR3 is TGTGCCAGCAGCTTAGTTGGGACAGGGAGCTCCTACGAGCAGTACTTC. It codes for CASSLVGTGSSYEQYF.

This clonotype was recorded many times. The chain links TRBV4-3 to TRBJ1-5; D is unclear. V was shortened by 5 bases and J by 4 bases, with 15 bases between the two germline ends. This CDR3 has 15 amino acids. Germline lookup yields CDR1 LGHNA and CDR2 YSLEER. The CDR3 nucleotides are TGCGCCAGCAGCAATCGGCTGACGAGTAATCAGCCCCAGCATTTT. Encoded protein: CASSNRLTSNQPQHF.

This clonotype was seen only a few times. The chain couples TRBV3-1 to TRBJ1-6, with D maybe TRBD1 (5 bases). V dropped 1 base and J dropped 7 bases, with 8 bases sitting between them. CDR3 length equals 14 residues. The germline gives CDR1 LGHDT, CDR2 YNNKEL (reference sequence). The CDR3 nucleotides read TGTGCCAGCAGCCAAGGACGGGGGAATTCACCCCTCCACTTT. Translated: CASSQGRGNSPLHF.

This clonotype was seen a few times. The rearrangement uses TRBV12-3 or TRBV12-4 and TRBJ2-7; D is ambiguous. V dropped 0 bases and J dropped 7 bases, with 22 bases sitting between them. This CDR3 contains 17 residues. CDR3 amino acids: CASSLARPESGLREQYF. CDR3 in DNA: TGTGCCAGCAGTTTAGCGCGTCCGGAATCGGGCCTTCGGGAGCAGTACTTC.

The V gene is TRBV5-1, the J gene TRBJ2-7; 13 nucleotides align to TRBD2. CDR1 and CDR2 from the germline V gene are SGHRS and YFSETQ. With V trimmed by 6 bases and J by 5 bases, 8 bases remained unmatched. The CDR3 contains 15 residues. DNA for the CDR3: TGCGCCAGCAAGACTAGCGGGAGGTCTACCCACGAGCAGTACTTC. This encodes CASKTSGRSTHEQYF.